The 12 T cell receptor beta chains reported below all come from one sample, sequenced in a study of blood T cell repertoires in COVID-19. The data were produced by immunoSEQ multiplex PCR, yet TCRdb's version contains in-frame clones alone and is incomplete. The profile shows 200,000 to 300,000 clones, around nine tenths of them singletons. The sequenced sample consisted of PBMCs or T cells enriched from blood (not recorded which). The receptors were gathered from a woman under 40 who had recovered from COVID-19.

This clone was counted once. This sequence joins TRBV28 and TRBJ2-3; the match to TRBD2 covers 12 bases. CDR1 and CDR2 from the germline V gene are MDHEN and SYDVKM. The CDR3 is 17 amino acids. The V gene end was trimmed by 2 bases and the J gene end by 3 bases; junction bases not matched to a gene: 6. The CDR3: CASSLSASGRGTDTQYF. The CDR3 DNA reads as TGTGCCAGCAGTTTAAGCGCTAGCGGGAGGGGGACAGATACGCAGTATTTT.

This CDR3 reads CASQDRRASVEQFF. In DNA form, the CDR3 reads TGTGCCAGCCAGGACAGGAGGGCTAGCGTTGAGCAGTTCTTC. The rearrangement joins TRBV25-1 to TRBJ2-1, with TRBD1 as a possible D gene (7 bases). Trimming cost V 8 bases and J 9 bases, with 20 bases left between them. There are 14 residues in the CDR3. CDR1 and CDR2 (germline): MGHDK, SYGVNS.

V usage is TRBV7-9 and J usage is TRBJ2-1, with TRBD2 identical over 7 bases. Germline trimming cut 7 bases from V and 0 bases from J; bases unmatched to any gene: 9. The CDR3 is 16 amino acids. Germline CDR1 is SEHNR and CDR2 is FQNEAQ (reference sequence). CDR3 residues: CASMTGGYSSYNEQFF. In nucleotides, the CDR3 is TGTGCCAGCATGACGGGAGGTTATAGCTCCTACAATGAGCAGTTCTTC. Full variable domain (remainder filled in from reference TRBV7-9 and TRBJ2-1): DTGVSQNPRHKITKRGQNVTFRCDPISEHNRLYWYRQTLGQGPEFLTYFQNEAQLEKSRLLSDRFSAERPKGSFSTLEIQRTEQGDSAMYLCASMTGGYSSYNEQFFGPGTRLTVL.

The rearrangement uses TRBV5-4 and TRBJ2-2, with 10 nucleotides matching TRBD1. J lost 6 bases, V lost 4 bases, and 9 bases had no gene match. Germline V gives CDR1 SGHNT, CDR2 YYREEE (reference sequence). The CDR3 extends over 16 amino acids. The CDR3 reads CASSPEGTGVSGELFF. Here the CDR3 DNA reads TGTGCCAGCAGCCCGGAAGGGACAGGGGTCTCCGGGGAGCTGTTTTTT.

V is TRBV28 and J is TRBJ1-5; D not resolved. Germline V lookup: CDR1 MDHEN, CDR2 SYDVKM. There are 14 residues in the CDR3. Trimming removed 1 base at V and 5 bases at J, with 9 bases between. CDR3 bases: TGTGCCAGCAGTTTATACGGTGAATATCAGCCCCAGCATTTT. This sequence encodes CASSLYGEYQPQHF.

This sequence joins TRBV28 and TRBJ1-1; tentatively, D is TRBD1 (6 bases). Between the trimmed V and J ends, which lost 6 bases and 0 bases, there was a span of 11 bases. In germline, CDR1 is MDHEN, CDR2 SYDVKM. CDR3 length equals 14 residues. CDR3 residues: CASRSGTLNTEAFF. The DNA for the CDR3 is TGTGCCAGCAGATCGGGGACACTGAACACTGAAGCTTTCTTT.

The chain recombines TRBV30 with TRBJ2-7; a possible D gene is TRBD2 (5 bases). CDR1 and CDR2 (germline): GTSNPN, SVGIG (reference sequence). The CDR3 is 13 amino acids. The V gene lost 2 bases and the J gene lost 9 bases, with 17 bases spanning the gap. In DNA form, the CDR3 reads TGTGCCTGGAGTAAAAGGACTGACGATGTGCAGTACTTC. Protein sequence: CAWSKRTDDVQYF.

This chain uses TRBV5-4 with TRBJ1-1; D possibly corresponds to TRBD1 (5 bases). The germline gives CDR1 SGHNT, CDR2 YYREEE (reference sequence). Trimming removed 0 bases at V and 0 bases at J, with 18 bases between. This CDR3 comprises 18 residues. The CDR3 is CASSLVRGTAPLNTEAFF. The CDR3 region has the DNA TGTGCCAGCAGCTTGGTACGCGGGACTGCACCCTTGAACACTGAAGCTTTCTTT.

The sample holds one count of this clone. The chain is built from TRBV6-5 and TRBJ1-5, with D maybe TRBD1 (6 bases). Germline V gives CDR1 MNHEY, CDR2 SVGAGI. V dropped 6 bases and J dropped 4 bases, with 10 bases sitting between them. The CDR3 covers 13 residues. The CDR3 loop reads CASSPDRNQPQHF. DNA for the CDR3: TGTGCCAGCAGCCCGGACAGAAATCAGCCCCAGCATTTT.

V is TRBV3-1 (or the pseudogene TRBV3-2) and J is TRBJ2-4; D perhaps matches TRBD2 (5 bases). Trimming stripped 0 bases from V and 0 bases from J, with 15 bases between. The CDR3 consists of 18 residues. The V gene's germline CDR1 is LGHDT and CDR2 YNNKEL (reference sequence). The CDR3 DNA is TGTGCCAGCAGCCAAGATAAAATGCGAGGGTTAGCCAAAAACATTCAGTACTTC. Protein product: CASSQDKMRGLAKNIQYF.

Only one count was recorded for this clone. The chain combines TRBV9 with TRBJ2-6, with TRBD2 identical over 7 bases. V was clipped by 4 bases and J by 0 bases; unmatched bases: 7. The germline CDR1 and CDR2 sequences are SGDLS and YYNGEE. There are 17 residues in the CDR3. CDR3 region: CASSFGTTSSGANVLTF. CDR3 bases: TGTGCCAGCAGCTTCGGGACTACCAGCTCTGGGGCCAACGTCCTGACTTTC. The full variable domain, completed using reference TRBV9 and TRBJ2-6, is DSGVTQTPKHLITATGQRVTLRCSPRSGDLSVYWYQQSLDQGLQFLIQYYNGEERAKGNILERFSAQQFPDLHSELNLSSLELGDSALYFCASSFGTTSSGANVLTFGAGSRLTVL.

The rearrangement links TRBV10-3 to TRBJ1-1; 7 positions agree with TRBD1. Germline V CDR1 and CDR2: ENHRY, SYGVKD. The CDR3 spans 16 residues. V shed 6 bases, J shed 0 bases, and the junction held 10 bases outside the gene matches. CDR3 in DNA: TGTGCCATCAGATACCAAATTGGACAGGTGAACACTGAAGCTTTCTTT. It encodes CAIRYQIGQVNTEAFF.